These T cell receptor beta chains were read from a single sample in a study of memory CD4+ T cells and cytomegalovirus serostatus. Measured with immunoSEQ multiplex PCR; TCRdb has only the in-frame clones, and not every one. The sample carries 35,000 to 45,000 clones, around 79% recorded once. What was sequenced was memory CD4+ T cells from blood. These receptors were taken from an adult in good health and CMV-seronegative. Both conserved end residues are part of each CDR3. D genes are given only for firm matches. Clone size, where shown, is once, few, many, or a class for clones that have expanded.

v_call,d_call,clone_size,j_call,cdr3_nt,cdr3_aa
TRBV30,.,.,TRBJ1-2,TGTGCCTGGAGTGCTGTGGGCTACACCTTC,CAWSAVGYTF
TRBV15,.,.,TRBJ1-4,TGTGCCACCAGCCTGGGAACGGGGCTAACTAATGAAAAACTGTTTTTT,CATSLGTGLTNEKLFF
TRBV19,TRBD1,.,TRBJ2-2,TGTGCCAGTAGTATCCCAGGGGGTGGCACCGGGGAGCTGTTTTTT,CASSIPGGGTGELFF
TRBV6-1,.,.,TRBJ2-7,TGTGCCAGCAAGCGCGACCAGGGACTCTCCTACGAGCAGTACTTC,CASKRDQGLSYEQYF
TRBV2,TRBD1,.,TRBJ1-3,TGTGCCAGCAGTGAGGGGCTACAGGGGGGAAACACCATATATTTT,CASSEGLQGGNTIYF
TRBV7-6,TRBD1,.,TRBJ2-7,TGTGCCAGCAGCTTAGCGGGGACAGGGGTCTACGAGCAGTACTTC,CASSLAGTGVYEQYF
TRBV7-3,TRBD2,.,TRBJ2-3,TGTGCCAGCAGCTCTAACGGGGGGGCGAGTCGGAGCACAGATACGCAGTATTTT,CASSSNGGASRSTDTQYF
TRBV5-8,.,.,TRBJ1-2,TGTGCCAGCAGCTTGTCATCAGAGGTGTATGGCTACACCTTC,CASSLSSEVYGYTF
TRBV6-5,TRBD1,.,TRBJ1-2,TGTGCCAGCAGTTACTCTCAGGGGGCGGTTGATGGCTACACCTTC,CASSYSQGAVDGYTF
TRBV30,.,.,TRBJ1-4,TGTGCCTGGAGTGTACATGACAAGGAAAAACTGTTTTTT,CAWSVHDKEKLFF
TRBV4-1,.,.,TRBJ2-2,TGCGCCAGCAGCCATTACGGGCTATCGAACACCGGGGAGCTGTTTTTT,CASSHYGLSNTGELFF
TRBV4-1,TRBD2,.,TRBJ2-5,TGCGCCAGCAGCCCGCCGGGACTACAAGAGACCCAGTACTTC,CASSPPGLQETQYF
TRBV5-1,.,.,TRBJ1-5,TGCGCCAGCAGCTTGGGCCCGGGTGGGGATAGCAATCAGCCCCAGCATTTT,CASSLGPGGDSNQPQHF
TRBV7-2,TRBD1,.,TRBJ1-4,TGTGCCAGCAGCCTAACAGGGGACGATGAAAAACTGTTTTTT,CASSLTGDDEKLFF
TRBV9,.,.,TRBJ2-5,TGTGCCAGCAGCGGATTCACACCAGGCCAAGAGACCCAGTACTTC,CASSGFTPGQETQYF
TRBV6-5,.,.,TRBJ1-1,TGTGCCAGCAGTAAGCCGGGAACCACTGAAGCTTTCTTT,CASSKPGTTEAFF
TRBV6-5,.,.,TRBJ2-5,TGTGCCAGCAGTTCCTTGCCCAGGGAGACCCAGTACTTC,CASSSLPRETQYF
TRBV7-6,.,.,TRBJ2-3,TGTGCCAGCAGCTACGGGGAGACAGATACGCAGTATTTT,CASSYGETDTQYF
TRBV30,TRBD1,.,TRBJ2-4,TGTGCCTGGAGTCTAACGGGACAGCGAAACATTCAGTACTTC,CAWSLTGQRNIQYF
TRBV4-2,.,few,TRBJ1-1,TGTGCCAGCAGTTCTGGCGGACGGTGGGCTGAAGCTTTCTTT,CASSSGGRWAEAFF
TRBV7-2,.,.,TRBJ1-1,TGTGCCAGCAGCTTAGATCGAAGGGACACTGAAGCTTTCTTT,CASSLDRRDTEAFF
TRBV7-9,.,.,TRBJ2-1,TGTGCCAGCAGCCAGGGCTGGGCCACACGCTCCTACAATGAGCAGTTCTTC,CASSQGWATRSYNEQFF
TRBV6-1,TRBD1,.,TRBJ2-7,TGTGCCAGCAGTGCCGAGGGGGACAGGGGTTACGAGCAGTACTTC,CASSAEGDRGYEQYF
TRBV27,TRBD1,.,TRBJ1-2,TGTGCCAGCAGCCACATATCCGGGACAGAGGATTATGGCTACACCTTC,CASSHISGTEDYGYTF
TRBV2,TRBD2,.,TRBJ2-4,TGTGCCAGCAGTCGTACCCCGGGACTAGCGGGGGGGCCAAAAAACATTCAGTACTTC,CASSRTPGLAGGPKNIQYF
TRBV5-4,TRBD1,.,TRBJ1-2,TGTGCCAGCAGCTTAGACCCAGGGGGCTTAGGTGGCTACACCTTC,CASSLDPGGLGGYTF
TRBV7-6,.,.,TRBJ1-1,TGTGCCAGCAGCTCCAGGGGCGTGAACACTGAAGCTTTCTTT,CASSSRGVNTEAFF
TRBV7-9,.,.,TRBJ1-6,TGTGCCAGCAGCTTAGCGACCTTTGCAGCGGATAATTCACCCCTCCACTTT,CASSLATFAADNSPLHF